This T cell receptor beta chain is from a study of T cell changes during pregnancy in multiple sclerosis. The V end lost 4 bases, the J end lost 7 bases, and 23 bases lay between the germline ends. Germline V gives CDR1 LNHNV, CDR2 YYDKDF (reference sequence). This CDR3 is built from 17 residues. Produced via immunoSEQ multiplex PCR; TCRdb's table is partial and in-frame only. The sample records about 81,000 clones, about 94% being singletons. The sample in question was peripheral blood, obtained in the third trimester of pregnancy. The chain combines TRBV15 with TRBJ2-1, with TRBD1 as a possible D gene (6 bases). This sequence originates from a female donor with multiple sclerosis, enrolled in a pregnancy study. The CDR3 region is CATSTVQGIIRRNEQFF. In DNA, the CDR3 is TGTGCCACCAGCACAGTCCAGGGGATAATTCGGCGGAATGAGCAGTTCTTC.